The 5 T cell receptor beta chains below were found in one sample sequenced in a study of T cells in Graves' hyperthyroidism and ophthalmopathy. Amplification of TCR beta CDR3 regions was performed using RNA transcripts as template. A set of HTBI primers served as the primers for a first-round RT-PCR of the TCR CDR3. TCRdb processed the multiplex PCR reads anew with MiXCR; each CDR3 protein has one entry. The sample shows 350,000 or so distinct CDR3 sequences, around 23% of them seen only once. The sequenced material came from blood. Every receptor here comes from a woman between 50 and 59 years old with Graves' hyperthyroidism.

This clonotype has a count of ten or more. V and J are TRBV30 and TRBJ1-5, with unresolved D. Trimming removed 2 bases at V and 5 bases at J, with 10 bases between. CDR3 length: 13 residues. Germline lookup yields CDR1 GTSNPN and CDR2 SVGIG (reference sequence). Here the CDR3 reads CAWSLAVHQPQHF. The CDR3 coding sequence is TGTGCCTGGAGTCTAGCGGTCCATCAGCCCCAGCATTTT.

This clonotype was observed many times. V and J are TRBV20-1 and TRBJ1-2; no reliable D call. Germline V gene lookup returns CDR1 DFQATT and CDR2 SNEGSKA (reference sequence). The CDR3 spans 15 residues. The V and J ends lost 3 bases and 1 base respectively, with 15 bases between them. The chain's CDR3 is CSARKVGASNYGYTF. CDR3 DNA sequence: TGCAGTGCTAGGAAGGTTGGAGCAAGTAACTATGGCTACACCTTC.

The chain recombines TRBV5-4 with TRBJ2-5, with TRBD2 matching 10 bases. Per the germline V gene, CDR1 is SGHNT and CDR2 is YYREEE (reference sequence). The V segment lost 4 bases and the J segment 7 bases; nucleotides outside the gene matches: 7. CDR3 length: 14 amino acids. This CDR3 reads CASSPGLAEVTQYF. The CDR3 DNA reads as TGTGCCAGCAGCCCCGGACTAGCGGAGGTGACCCAGTACTTC.

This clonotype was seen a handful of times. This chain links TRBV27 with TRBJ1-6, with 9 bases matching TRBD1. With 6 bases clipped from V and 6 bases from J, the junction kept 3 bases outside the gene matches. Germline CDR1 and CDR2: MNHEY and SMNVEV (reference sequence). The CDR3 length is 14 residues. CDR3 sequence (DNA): TGTGCCAGCAGAAGGGACAGGGCTAATTCACCCCTCCACTTT. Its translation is CASRRDRANSPLHF.

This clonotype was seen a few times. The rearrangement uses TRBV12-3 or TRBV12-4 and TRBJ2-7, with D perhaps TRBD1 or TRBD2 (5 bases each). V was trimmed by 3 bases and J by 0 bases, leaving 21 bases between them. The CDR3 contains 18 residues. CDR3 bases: TGTGCCAGCAGTTTTTTCGTGTGGGACCTACGGAGCTCCTACGAGCAGTACTTC. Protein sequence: CASSFFVWDLRSSYEQYF.